A selection of T cell receptor beta chains follows, all from one sample in a study of blood T cells in healthy people across ages. MiXCR was run by TCRdb on the 5' RACE reads, yielding one entry per CDR3 protein. The sample contains fewer than 2 million distinct CDR3 sequences, about 39% of which appear only once. Material: blood. The source of these receptors is a human donor in good health. Both conserved end residues are part of each CDR3. The D gene is left open where the match is weak. Where a row states a size, it is once, few, many or the class of an expanded clone; other rows omit it.

D gene | clone size | J gene | V gene | CDR3 DNA | CDR3 protein
TRBD1 | many | TRBJ2-1 | TRBV29-1 | TGCAGCGTTGGACAGGGCGTTTACAATGAGCAGTTCTTC | CSVGQGVYNEQFF
- | - | TRBJ1-1 | TRBV20-1 | TGCAGTGCTTCCCGGGACACGAGCACTGAAGCTTTCTTT | CSASRDTSTEAFF
- | few | TRBJ1-1 | TRBV27 | TGTGCCAGCAGTTTATTCCCGTCAGGGGTCACTGAAGCTTTCTTT | CASSLFPSGVTEAFF
TRBD1 | many | TRBJ1-2 | TRBV29-1 | TGCAGCGTTGCGTTTAGGACAGGGGGCTCAAACTATGGCTACACCTTC | CSVAFRTGGSNYGYTF
- | - | TRBJ2-7 | TRBV27 | TGTGCCAGCAGTTTAATCGGGACGGGGGAACACGAGCAGTACTTC | CASSLIGTGEHEQYF
- | few | TRBJ2-1 | TRBV20-1 | TGCAGTGCTAGGAATCCCGGGGGAGCGGACAATGGGCAGTTCTTC | CSARNPGGADNGQFF
- | - | TRBJ1-6 | TRBV6-2/TRBV6-3 | TGTGCCAGCACCTACGGGGGACACAATTCACCCCTCCACTTT | CASTYGGHNSPLHF
TRBD2 | - | TRBJ2-5 | TRBV2 | TGTGCCACCACCTGGACTAGCGGGGGCCATTTTGGGGAGACCCAGTACTTC | CATTWTSGGHFGETQYF
- | few | TRBJ2-5 | TRBV12-3/TRBV12-4 | TGTGCCAGCAGTTTCTCAGGGTTTTCAGAGACCCAGTACTTC | CASSFSGFSETQYF
- | - | TRBJ2-7 | TRBV3-1 | TGTGCCAGCAGCGCCGGGACACTGAACTACGAGCAGTACTTC | CASSAGTLNYEQYF
TRBD1 | few | TRBJ2-7 | TRBV5-5 | TGTGCCAGCAGCCTACAGGGGAATCCCTACGACGAGCAGTACTTC | CASSLQGNPYDEQYF
- | few | TRBJ1-2 | TRBV6-6 | TGTGCCAGAGGGCCTCATGGCTACACCTTC | CARGPHGYTF
- | few | TRBJ2-6 | TRBV20-1 | TGCAGTGCCACATTGCTCTCTGGGGCCAACGTCCTGACTTTC | CSATLLSGANVLTF
TRBD2 | - | TRBJ2-5 | TRBV5-8 | TGTGCCAGCAGCCTTGGACTAGCGGGGGTAACGAGGGGGACCCAGTACTTC | CASSLGLAGVTRGTQYF
TRBD2 | few | TRBJ2-1 | TRBV12-3/TRBV12-4 | TGTGCCAGCAGTTTAGTACTAGCGGGGGACAATGAGCAGTTCTTC | CASSLVLAGDNEQFF
- | - | TRBJ2-3 | TRBV5-1 | TGCGCCAGCAGCTTGGAACATCCGAACACAGATACGCAGTATTTT | CASSLEHPNTDTQYF